This T cell receptor beta chain was captured in a study of a mutant IDH1 vaccine in newly diagnosed glioma. At the level of the study: Before enrollment, the patients had been treated with radiotherapy alone, temozolomide alone, or both together. Most of them had received both.

Described time point: baseline, week 1 (first vaccination visit). The treatment here: pre-vaccination baseline after standard-of-care therapy. Repertoires were generated with immunoSEQ multiplex PCR, while TCRdb's copy carries only in-frame clones and drops some. Of tens of thousands of clones listed, roughly 80% were seen once; the top ten hold approximately 8%. This receptor was taken from a woman aged 45 to 65 with glioma. The material was PBMCs, obtained from a glioma patient treated with radiotherapy, temozolomide or both.

The CDR3 is CASRNSGANGYTF. The CDR3 bases are TGTGCCAGCAGAAACAGTGGGGCCAATGGCTACACCTTC. This chain uses TRBV2 with TRBJ1-2; possible D gene TRBD1, 5 bases. Germline-derived CDR1 and CDR2 are SNHLY and FYNNEI. The length of the CDR3 is 13 residues. V lost 6 bases to trimming and J lost 6 bases, with 14 bases between them.